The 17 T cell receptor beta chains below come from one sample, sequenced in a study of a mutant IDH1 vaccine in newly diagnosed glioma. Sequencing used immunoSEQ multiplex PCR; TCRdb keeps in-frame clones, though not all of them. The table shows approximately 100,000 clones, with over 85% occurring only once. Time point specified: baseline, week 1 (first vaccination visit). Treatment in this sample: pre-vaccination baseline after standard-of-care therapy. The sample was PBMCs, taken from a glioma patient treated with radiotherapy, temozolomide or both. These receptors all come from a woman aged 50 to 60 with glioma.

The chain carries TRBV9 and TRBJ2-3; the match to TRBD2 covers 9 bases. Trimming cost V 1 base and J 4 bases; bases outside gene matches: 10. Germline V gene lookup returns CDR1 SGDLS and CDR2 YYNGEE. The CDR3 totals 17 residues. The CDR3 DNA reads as TGTGCCAGCAGCGTATCCGTAGCGGGAGTTTCGGCAGATACGCAGTATTTT. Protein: CASSVSVAGVSADTQYF.

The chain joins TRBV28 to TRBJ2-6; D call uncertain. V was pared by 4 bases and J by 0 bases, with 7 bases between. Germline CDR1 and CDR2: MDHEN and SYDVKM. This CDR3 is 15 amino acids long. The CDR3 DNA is TGTGCCAGCAGTTCACGGTCCTCTGGGGCCAACGTCCTGACTTTC. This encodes CASSSRSSGANVLTF. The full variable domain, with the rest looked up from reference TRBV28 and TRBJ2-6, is DVKVTQSSRYLVKRTGEKVFLECVQDMDHENMFWYRQDPGLGLRLIYFSYDVKMKEKGDIPEGYSVSREKKERFSLILESASTNQTSMYLCASSSRSSGANVLTFGAGSRLTVL.

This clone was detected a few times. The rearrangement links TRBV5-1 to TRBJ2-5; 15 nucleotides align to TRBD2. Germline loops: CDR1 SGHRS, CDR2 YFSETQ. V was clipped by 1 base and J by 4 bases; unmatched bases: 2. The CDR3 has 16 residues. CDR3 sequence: CASSLTGLAGGETQYF. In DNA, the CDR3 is TGCGCCAGCAGCTTGACGGGACTAGCGGGAGGAGAGACCCAGTACTTC.

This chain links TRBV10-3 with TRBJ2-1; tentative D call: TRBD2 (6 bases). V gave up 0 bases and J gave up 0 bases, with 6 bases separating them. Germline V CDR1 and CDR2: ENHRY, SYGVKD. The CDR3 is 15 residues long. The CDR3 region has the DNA TGTGCCATCAGTGAGTCGGACTACTCCTACAATGAGCAGTTCTTC. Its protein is CAISESDYSYNEQFF.

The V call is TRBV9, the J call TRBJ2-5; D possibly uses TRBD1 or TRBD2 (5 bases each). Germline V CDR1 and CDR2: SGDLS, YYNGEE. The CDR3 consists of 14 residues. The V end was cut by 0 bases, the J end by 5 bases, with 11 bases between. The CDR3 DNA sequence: TGTGCCAGCAGCGTAGGGGGGAGCTCGGAGACCCAGTACTTC. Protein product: CASSVGGSSETQYF.

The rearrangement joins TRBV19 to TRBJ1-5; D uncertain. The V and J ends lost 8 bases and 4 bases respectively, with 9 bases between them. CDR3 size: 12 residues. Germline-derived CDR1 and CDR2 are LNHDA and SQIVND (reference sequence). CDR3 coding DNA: TGTGCCAGTCGACACGTTAATCAGCCCCAGCATTTT. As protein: CASRHVNQPQHF.

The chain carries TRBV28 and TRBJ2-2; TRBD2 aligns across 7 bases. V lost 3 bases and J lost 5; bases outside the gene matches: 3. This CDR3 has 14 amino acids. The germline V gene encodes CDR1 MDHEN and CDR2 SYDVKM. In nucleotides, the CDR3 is TGTGCCAGCAGTTTTAACGGGAGGACCGGGGAGCTGTTTTTT. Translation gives CASSFNGRTGELFF. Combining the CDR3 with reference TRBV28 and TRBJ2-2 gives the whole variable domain DVKVTQSSRYLVKRTGEKVFLECVQDMDHENMFWYRQDPGLGLRLIYFSYDVKMKEKGDIPEGYSVSREKKERFSLILESASTNQTSMYLCASSFNGRTGELFFGEGSRLTVL.

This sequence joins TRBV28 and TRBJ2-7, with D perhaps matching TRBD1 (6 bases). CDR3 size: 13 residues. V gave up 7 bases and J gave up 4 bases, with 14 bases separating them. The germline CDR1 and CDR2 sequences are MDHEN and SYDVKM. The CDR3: CASNAGTLYEQYF. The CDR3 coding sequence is TGTGCCAGCAATGCCGGGACACTGTACGAGCAGTACTTC.

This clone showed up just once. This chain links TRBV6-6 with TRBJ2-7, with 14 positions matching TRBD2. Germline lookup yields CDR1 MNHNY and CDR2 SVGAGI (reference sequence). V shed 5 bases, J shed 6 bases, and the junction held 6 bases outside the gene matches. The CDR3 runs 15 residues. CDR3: CASSAPGLAGVEQYF. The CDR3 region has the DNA TGTGCCAGCAGTGCTCCGGGACTAGCGGGAGTCGAGCAGTACTTC.

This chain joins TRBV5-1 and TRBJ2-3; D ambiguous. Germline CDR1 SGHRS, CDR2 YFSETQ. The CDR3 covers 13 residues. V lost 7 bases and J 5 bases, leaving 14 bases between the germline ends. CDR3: CASAGRFGDTQYF. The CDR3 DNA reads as TGCGCCAGCGCCGGTCGGTTCGGAGATACGCAGTATTTT.

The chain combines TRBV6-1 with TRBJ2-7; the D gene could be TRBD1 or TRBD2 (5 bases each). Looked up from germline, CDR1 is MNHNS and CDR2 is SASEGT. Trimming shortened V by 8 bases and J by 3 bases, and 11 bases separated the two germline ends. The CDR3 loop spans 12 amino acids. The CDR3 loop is CASRDLYYEQYF. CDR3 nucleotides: TGTGCCAGCCGGGACCTATACTACGAGCAGTACTTC.

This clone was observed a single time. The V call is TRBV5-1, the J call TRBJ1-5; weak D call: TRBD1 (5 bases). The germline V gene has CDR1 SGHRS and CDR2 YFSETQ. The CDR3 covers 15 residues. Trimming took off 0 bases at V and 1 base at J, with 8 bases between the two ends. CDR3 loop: CASSLEGVSNQPQHF. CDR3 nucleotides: TGCGCCAGCAGCTTGGAAGGGGTAAGCAATCAGCCCCAGCATTTT. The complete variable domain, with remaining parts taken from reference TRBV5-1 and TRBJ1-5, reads KAGVTQTPRYLIKTRGQQVTLSCSPISGHRSVSWYQQTPGQGLQFLFEYFSETQRNKGNFPGRFSGRQFSNSRSEMNVSTLELGDSALYLCASSLEGVSNQPQHFGDGTRLSIL.

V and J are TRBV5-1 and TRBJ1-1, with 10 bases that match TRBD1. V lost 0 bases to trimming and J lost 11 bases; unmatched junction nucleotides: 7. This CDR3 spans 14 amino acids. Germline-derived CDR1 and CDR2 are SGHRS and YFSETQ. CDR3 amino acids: CASSLGGTGEEAFF. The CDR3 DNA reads TGCGCCAGCAGCTTGGGTGGGACAGGGGAAGAGGCTTTCTTT.

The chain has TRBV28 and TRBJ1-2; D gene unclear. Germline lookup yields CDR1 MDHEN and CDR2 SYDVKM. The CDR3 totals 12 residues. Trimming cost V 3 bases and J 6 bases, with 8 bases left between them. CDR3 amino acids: CASSLEGNGYTF. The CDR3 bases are TGTGCCAGCAGTTTGGAGGGTAATGGCTACACCTTC.

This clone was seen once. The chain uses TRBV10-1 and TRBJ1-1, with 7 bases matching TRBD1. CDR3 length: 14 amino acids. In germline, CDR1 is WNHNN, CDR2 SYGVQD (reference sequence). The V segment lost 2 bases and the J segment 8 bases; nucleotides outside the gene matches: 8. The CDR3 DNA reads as TGCGCCAGCAGTGAGGCCGGGACAGCAAAAGAAGCTTTCTTT. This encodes CASSEAGTAKEAFF.

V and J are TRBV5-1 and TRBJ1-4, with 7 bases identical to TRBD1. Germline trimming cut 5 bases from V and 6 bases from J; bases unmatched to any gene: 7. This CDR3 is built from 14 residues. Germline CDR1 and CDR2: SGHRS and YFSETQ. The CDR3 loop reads CASRLTGKDEKLFF. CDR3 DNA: TGCGCCAGCAGATTGACAGGGAAAGATGAAAAACTGTTTTTT.

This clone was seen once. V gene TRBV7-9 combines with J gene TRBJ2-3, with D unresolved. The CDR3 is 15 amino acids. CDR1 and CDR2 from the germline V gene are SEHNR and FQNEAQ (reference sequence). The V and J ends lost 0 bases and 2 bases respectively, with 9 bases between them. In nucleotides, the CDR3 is TGTGCCAGCAGCTTAGCGCTGAGTCCCACAGATACGCAGTATTTT. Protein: CASSLALSPTDTQYF.